A selection of T cell receptor beta chains follows, all from one sample in a study of T cell responses to AZD1222 COVID-19 vaccine. This table comes from immunoSEQ multiplex PCR, and its TCRdb copy is limited to in-frame clones, with some not included. Altogether around 140,000 clones are present, around nine tenths being singletons, with the ten largest covering approximately 1.7%. Sequences were derived from peripheral blood, sampled on day 0 of AZD1222 vaccination. The receptors were gathered from an adult in good health. The CDR3 runs from the conserved cysteine through the conserved F or W. Each record gives: V gene, J gene, CDR3 protein.

v_call: TRBV28; j_call: TRBJ2-7; cdr3_aa: CASSLGLHFSYEQYF
v_call: TRBV5-4; j_call: TRBJ2-5; cdr3_aa: CASSLDLGIQETQYF
v_call: TRBV13; j_call: TRBJ2-7; cdr3_aa: CASSLGRASSYEQYF
v_call: TRBV24-1; j_call: TRBJ1-5; cdr3_aa: CAPIADYHNQPQHF
v_call: TRBV4-1; j_call: TRBJ1-2; cdr3_aa: CASSQETGVYGYTF
v_call: TRBV11-2; j_call: TRBJ2-3; cdr3_aa: CASSPEIQNTDTQYF
v_call: TRBV24-1; j_call: TRBJ1-3; cdr3_aa: CATSDPTRDGGSTIYF
v_call: TRBV6-6; j_call: TRBJ1-5; cdr3_aa: CASSTGESQPQHF
v_call: TRBV10-2; j_call: TRBJ2-7; cdr3_aa: CASRSGSDRYEQYF
v_call: TRBV2; j_call: TRBJ2-3; cdr3_aa: CASRVQGSTQYF
v_call: TRBV5-1; j_call: TRBJ2-2; cdr3_aa: CASSWDAGVRPGELFF
v_call: TRBV4-2; j_call: TRBJ2-7; cdr3_aa: CASSQDGGARGSEQYF
v_call: TRBV30; j_call: TRBJ2-3; cdr3_aa: CAWSVLAGAPIGETDTQYF
v_call: TRBV2; j_call: TRBJ2-7; cdr3_aa: CAGAYPSTYEQYF
v_call: TRBV6-4; j_call: TRBJ2-2; cdr3_aa: CASSDSDTGELFF
v_call: TRBV28; j_call: TRBJ2-2; cdr3_aa: CASKPWTGKTGELFF
v_call: TRBV6-5; j_call: TRBJ1-2; cdr3_aa: CASMTVAGANYGYTF
v_call: TRBV4-1; j_call: TRBJ1-5; cdr3_aa: CASSQHVAGGFWGNQPQHF
v_call: TRBV5-4; j_call: TRBJ1-2; cdr3_aa: CASSRRSWAGGHGYTF
v_call: TRBV18; j_call: TRBJ2-6; cdr3_aa: CASSPIGLLQSSGANVLTF
v_call: TRBV5-5; j_call: TRBJ1-1; cdr3_aa: CASRRAPREAFF
v_call: TRBV5-4; j_call: TRBJ2-3; cdr3_aa: CASSRTGSPDTQYF
v_call: TRBV11-3; j_call: TRBJ2-1; cdr3_aa: CASSVGVWGEQFF
v_call: TRBV28; j_call: TRBJ1-2; cdr3_aa: CASSLGSYGYTF
v_call: TRBV28; j_call: TRBJ1-2; cdr3_aa: CASRDDRGEGYTF
v_call: TRBV3-1/TRBV3-2; j_call: TRBJ1-3; cdr3_aa: CASSRNPGNTIYF
v_call: TRBV5-4; j_call: TRBJ1-6; cdr3_aa: CASSPGLIVGNSPLHF
v_call: TRBV7-3; j_call: TRBJ1-1; cdr3_aa: CASSPQGANTEAFF